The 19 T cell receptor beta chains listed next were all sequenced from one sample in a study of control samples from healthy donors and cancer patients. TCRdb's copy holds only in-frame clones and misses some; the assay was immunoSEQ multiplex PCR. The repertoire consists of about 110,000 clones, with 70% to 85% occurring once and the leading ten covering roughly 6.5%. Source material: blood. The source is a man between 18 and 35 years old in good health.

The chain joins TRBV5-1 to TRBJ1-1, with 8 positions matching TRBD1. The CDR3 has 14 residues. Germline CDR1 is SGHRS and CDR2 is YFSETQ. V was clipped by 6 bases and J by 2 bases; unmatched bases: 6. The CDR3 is CASTRQGYNTEAFF. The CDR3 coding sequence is TGCGCCAGCACGAGACAGGGGTATAACACTGAAGCTTTCTTT.

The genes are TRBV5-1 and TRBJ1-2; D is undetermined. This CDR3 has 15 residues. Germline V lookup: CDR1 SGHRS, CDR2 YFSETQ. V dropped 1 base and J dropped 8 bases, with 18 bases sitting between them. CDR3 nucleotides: TGCGCCAGCAGCTTGTGGGAGGGCCAAGTCGACGGCTACACCTTC. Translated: CASSLWEGQVDGYTF. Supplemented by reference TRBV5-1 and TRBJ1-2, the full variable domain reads KAGVTQTPRYLIKTRGQQVTLSCSPISGHRSVSWYQQTPGQGLQFLFEYFSETQRNKGNFPGRFSGRQFSNSRSEMNVSTLELGDSALYLCASSLWEGQVDGYTFGSGTRLTVV.

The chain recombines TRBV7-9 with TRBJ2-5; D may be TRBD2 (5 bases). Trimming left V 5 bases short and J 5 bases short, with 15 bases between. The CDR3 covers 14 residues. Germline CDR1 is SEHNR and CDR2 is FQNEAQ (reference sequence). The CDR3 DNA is TGTGCCAGCAGCCCGGGATTTAGGCTGGAGACCCAGTACTTC. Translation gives CASSPGFRLETQYF. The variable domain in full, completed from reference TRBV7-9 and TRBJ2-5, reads DTGVSQNPRHKITKRGQNVTFRCDPISEHNRLYWYRQTLGQGPEFLTYFQNEAQLEKSRLLSDRFSAERPKGSFSTLEIQRTEQGDSAMYLCASSPGFRLETQYFGPGTRLLVL.

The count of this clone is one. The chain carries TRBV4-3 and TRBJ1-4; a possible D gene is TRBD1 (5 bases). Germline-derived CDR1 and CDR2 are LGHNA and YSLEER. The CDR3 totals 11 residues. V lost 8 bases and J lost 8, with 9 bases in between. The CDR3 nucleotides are TGCGCCAGCGGGACGGGGGAAAAACTGTTTTTT. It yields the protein CASGTGEKLFF.

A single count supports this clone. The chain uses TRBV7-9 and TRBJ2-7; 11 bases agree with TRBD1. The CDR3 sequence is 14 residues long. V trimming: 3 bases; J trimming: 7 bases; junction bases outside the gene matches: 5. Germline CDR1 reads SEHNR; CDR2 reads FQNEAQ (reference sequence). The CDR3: CASSFGQGAGEQYF. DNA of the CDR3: TGTGCCAGCAGCTTCGGACAGGGGGCGGGTGAGCAGTACTTC.

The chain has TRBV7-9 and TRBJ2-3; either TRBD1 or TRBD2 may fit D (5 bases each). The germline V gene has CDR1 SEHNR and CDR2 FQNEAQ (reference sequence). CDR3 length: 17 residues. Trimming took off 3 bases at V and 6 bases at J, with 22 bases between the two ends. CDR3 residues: CASSFYSGAGGPDTQYF. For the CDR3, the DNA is TGTGCCAGCAGCTTTTACTCCGGTGCTGGGGGACCTGATACGCAGTATTTT.

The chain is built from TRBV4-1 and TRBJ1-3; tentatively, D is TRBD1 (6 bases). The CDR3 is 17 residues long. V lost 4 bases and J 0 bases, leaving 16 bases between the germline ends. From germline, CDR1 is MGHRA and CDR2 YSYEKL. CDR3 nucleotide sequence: TGCGCCAGCAGCCCTACCGCGACAGGCGTCTCTGGAAACACCATATATTTT. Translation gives CASSPTATGVSGNTIYF.

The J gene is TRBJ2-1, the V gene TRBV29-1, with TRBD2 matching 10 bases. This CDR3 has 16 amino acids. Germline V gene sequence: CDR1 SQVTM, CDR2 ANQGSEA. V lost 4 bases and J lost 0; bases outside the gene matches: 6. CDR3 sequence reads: CSVASGGPSSYNEQFF. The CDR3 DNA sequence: TGCAGCGTTGCTAGCGGGGGACCGAGCTCCTACAATGAGCAGTTCTTC.

The CDR3 is CASSDPPSDTQYF. CDR3 nucleotides: TGTGCCAGCAGCGACCCTCCCAGCGATACGCAGTATTTT. V is TRBV7-8 and J is TRBJ2-3; no definite D call. The CDR3 extends over 13 amino acids. V lost 5 bases and J 6 bases, leaving 12 bases between the germline ends. From germline, CDR1 is SGHVS and CDR2 FQNEAQ.

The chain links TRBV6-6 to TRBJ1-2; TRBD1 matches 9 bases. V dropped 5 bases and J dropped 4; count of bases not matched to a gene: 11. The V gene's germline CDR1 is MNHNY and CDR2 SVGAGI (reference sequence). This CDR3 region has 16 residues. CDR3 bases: TGTGCCAGCAGTCGAACCACACAGGGGGCTGGCTATGGCTACACCTTC. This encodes CASSRTTQGAGYGYTF.

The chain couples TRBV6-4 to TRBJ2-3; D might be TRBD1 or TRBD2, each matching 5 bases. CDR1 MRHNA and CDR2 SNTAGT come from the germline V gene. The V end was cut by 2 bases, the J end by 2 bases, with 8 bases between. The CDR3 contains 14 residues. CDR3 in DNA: TGTGCCAGCAGTGACGCAGGGACCACAGATACGCAGTATTTT. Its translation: CASSDAGTTDTQYF.

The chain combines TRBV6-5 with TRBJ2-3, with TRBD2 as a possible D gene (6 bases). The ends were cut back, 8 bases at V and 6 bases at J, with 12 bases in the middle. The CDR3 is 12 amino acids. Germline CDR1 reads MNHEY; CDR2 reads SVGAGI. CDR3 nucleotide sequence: TGTGCCAGCGCCTCGGGGGACGATACGCAGTATTTT. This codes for CASASGDDTQYF.

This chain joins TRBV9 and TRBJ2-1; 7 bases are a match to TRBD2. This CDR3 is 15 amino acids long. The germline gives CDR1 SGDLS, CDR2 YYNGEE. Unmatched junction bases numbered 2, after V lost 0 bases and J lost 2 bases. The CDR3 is CASSVARGAYNEQFF. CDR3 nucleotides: TGTGCCAGCAGCGTAGCCCGGGGGGCCTACAATGAGCAGTTCTTC.

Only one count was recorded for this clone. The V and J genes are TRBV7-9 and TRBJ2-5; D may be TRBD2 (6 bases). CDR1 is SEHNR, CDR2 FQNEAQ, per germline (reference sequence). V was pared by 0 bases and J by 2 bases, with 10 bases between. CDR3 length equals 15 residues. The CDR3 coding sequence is TGTGCCAGCAGCTTAGCGGCGGGATCTCAAGAGACCCAGTACTTC. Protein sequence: CASSLAAGSQETQYF. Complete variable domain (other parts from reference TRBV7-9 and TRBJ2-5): DTGVSQNPRHKITKRGQNVTFRCDPISEHNRLYWYRQTLGQGPEFLTYFQNEAQLEKSRLLSDRFSAERPKGSFSTLEIQRTEQGDSAMYLCASSLAAGSQETQYFGPGTRLLVL.

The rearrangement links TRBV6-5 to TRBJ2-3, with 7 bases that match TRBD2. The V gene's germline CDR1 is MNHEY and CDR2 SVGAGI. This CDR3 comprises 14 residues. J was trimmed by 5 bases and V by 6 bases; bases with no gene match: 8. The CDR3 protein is CASRPLGGKDTQYF. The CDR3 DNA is TGTGCCAGCAGACCATTGGGGGGGAAAGATACGCAGTATTTT.

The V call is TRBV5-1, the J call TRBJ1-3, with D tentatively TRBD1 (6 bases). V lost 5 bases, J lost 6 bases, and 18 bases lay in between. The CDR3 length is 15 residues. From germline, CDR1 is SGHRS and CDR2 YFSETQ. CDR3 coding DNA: TGCGCCAGCAGGCGGGCATTGGAGGGGGAAAACACCATATATTTT. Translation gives CASRRALEGENTIYF.

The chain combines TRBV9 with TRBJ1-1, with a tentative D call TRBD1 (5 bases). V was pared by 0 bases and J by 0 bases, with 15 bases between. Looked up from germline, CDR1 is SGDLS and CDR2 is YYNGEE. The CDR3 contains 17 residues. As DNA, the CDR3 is TGTGCCAGCAGCGTAGCTTCAGGGCGGGGAATGAACACTGAAGCTTTCTTT. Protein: CASSVASGRGMNTEAFF.

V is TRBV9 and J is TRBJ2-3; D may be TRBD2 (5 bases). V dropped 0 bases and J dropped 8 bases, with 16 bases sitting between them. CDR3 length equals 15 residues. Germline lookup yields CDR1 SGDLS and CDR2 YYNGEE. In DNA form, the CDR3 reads TGTGCCAGCAGCGTAGGAGGGTTTGAAGTGGGTACGCAGTATTTT. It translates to CASSVGGFEVGTQYF.

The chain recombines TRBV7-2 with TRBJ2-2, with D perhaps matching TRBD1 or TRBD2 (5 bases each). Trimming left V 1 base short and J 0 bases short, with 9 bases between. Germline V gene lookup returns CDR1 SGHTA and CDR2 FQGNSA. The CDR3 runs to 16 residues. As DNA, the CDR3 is TGTGCCAGCAGCTTAGGAGGGGCAGCGAACACCGGGGAGCTGTTTTTT. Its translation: CASSLGGAANTGELFF. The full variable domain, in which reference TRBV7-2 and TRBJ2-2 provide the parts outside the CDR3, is GAGVSQSPSNKVTEKGKDVELRCDPISGHTALYWYRQSLGQGLEFLIYFQGNSAPDKSGLPSDRFSAERTGGSVSTLTIQRTQQEDSAVYLCASSLGGAANTGELFFGEGSRLTVL.